The 24 T cell receptor beta chains reported below all come from one sample, sequenced in a study of radiotherapy plus CTLA-4 blockade in lung cancer. TCRdb's copy holds only in-frame clones and misses some; the assay was immunoSEQ multiplex PCR. The repertoire holds about 50,000 clones, with 55% to 80% as singletons. Sequencing was performed on peripheral blood, taken from a patient treated with radiotherapy plus ipilimumab. These receptors all stem from a human donor with non-small cell lung cancer who had a complete response to radiotherapy plus ipilimumab.

The gene calls are TRBV4-3 and TRBJ1-3; D gene uncertain. The ends were cut back, 1 base at V and 1 base at J, with 8 bases in the middle. Germline V CDR1 and CDR2: LGHNA, YSLEER. The CDR3 runs to 15 residues. The CDR3 DNA follows: TGCGCCAGCAGCCAAGGGAGGGCGTCTGGAAACACCATATATTTT. Translating it yields CASSQGRASGNTIYF.

The rearrangement links TRBV27 to TRBJ2-5; 8 nucleotides match TRBD1. After removal of 2 bases from V and 1 base from J, the junction contained 6 bases not matched to a gene. The CDR3 loop spans 16 amino acids. The V gene's germline CDR1 is MNHEY and CDR2 SMNVEV (reference sequence). CDR3: CASSLRTGPLQETQYF. The CDR3 nucleotides are TGTGCCAGCAGTTTAAGGACAGGGCCCCTCCAAGAGACCCAGTACTTC.

The chain has TRBV6-1 and TRBJ1-5, with 7 bases identical to TRBD1. The J segment lost 6 bases and the V segment lost 6 bases, leaving 8 bases of the junction unmatched. CDR1 is MNHNS and CDR2 is SASEGT in the germline V gene. This CDR3 has 14 residues. As DNA, the CDR3 is TGTGCCAGCAGGCTAGACAGGGATGGTCAGCCCCAGCATTTT. Translating it yields CASRLDRDGQPQHF.

The chain recombines TRBV29-1 with TRBJ1-4; D unclear. The V end was cut by 6 bases, the J end by 3 bases, with 14 bases between. The length of the CDR3 is 14 residues. In germline, CDR1 is SQVTM, CDR2 ANQGSEA. CDR3 residues: CSVGRGTANEKLFF. The CDR3 DNA is TGCAGCGTGGGTCGGGGTACGGCTAATGAAAAACTGTTTTTT.

The chain couples TRBV18 to TRBJ1-6; TRBD1 aligns across 8 bases. Germline V gene lookup returns CDR1 KGHSH and CDR2 LQKENI. The CDR3 runs 18 residues. V lost 5 bases, J lost 7 bases, and 16 bases stayed unmatched. CDR3 DNA: TGTGCCAGCTCAATTAATTCAGGGGGCGCGGCGAGGAATTCACCCCTCCACTTT. Its protein is CASSINSGGAARNSPLHF.

The chain has TRBV28 and TRBJ2-5; 10 nucleotides match TRBD1. CDR3 length: 15 residues. Trimming cost V 5 bases and J 5 bases; bases outside gene matches: 8. The germline CDR1 and CDR2 sequences are MDHEN and SYDVKM. The CDR3 coding sequence is TGTGCCAGCAGTCCCCAGACAGGGGGCAGGGAGACCCAGTACTTC. It codes for CASSPQTGGRETQYF.

The rearrangement uses TRBV5-5 and TRBJ2-1, with 10 bases aligning to TRBD2. The length of the CDR3 is 15 residues. Germline trimming cut 2 bases from V and 4 bases from J; bases unmatched to any gene: 3. Germline V CDR1 and CDR2: SGHKS, YYEKEE (reference sequence). The CDR3 spells CASSFGAGGYNEQFF. As DNA, the CDR3 is TGTGCCAGCAGCTTCGGAGCGGGGGGGTACAATGAGCAGTTCTTC.

The chain carries TRBV19 and TRBJ2-3; 7 nucleotides agree with TRBD2. Germline-derived CDR1 and CDR2 are LNHDA and SQIVND (reference sequence). The junction had 8 bases not matched to a gene; V was cut back by 6 bases and J by 2 bases. The CDR3 is 15 amino acids. In DNA form, the CDR3 reads TGTGCCAGTAGCGCCGGGACTACCAACACAGATACGCAGTATTTT. It encodes CASSAGTTNTDTQYF.

V usage is TRBV25-1 and J usage is TRBJ1-3, with D possibly being TRBD1 (5 bases). The length of the CDR3 is 17 residues. Germline V CDR1 and CDR2: MGHDK, SYGVNS. The V and J ends lost 4 bases and 2 bases respectively, with 18 bases between them. CDR3 coding DNA: TGTGCCAGCAGTGGTAACAGGTCCGTCCTCACTGGAAACACCATATATTTT. Its translation is CASSGNRSVLTGNTIYF.

The chain has TRBV7-2 and TRBJ2-3; tentative D call: TRBD2 (6 bases). There are 18 residues in the CDR3. From germline, CDR1 is SGHTA and CDR2 FQGNSA. The ends were cut back, 1 base at V and 2 bases at J, with 19 bases in the middle. The CDR3: CASSLGPLTSPFTDTQYF. CDR3 sequence (DNA): TGTGCCAGCAGCTTAGGCCCCCTAACTAGCCCTTTCACAGATACGCAGTATTTT.

The gene calls are TRBV7-6 and TRBJ2-5, with 9 bases that match TRBD2. CDR3 length: 16 residues. V shed 1 base, J shed 5 bases, and the junction held 8 bases outside the gene matches. Germline CDR1 reads SGHVS; CDR2 reads FNYEAQ. The CDR3 spells CASSLGALAGFETQYF. For the CDR3, the DNA is TGTGCCAGCAGCTTAGGTGCGCTAGCGGGGTTCGAGACCCAGTACTTC.

The chain uses TRBV4-2 and TRBJ2-5; 12 bases agree with TRBD2. The germline gives CDR1 LGHNA, CDR2 YNFKEQ. The CDR3 sequence is 17 residues long. V dropped 2 bases and J dropped 5; count of bases not matched to a gene: 9. CDR3 nucleotides: TGTGCCAGCAGCCAATCCCTAACTAGCGGGAGGTATGAGACCCAGTACTTC. As protein: CASSQSLTSGRYETQYF.

The chain has TRBV5-1 and TRBJ2-7, with a weak D call TRBD2 (6 bases). V was clipped by 0 bases and J by 4 bases, with 11 bases between them. The CDR3 covers 14 residues. Germline V gene data show CDR1 as SGHRS and CDR2 as YFSETQ. Here the CDR3 DNA reads TGCGCCAGCAGCTTGGCGGAGGGCAGGTACGAGCAGTACTTC. Residues: CASSLAEGRYEQYF.

The J gene is TRBJ1-2, the V gene TRBV28; the match to TRBD1 covers 8 bases. The germline V gene has CDR1 MDHEN and CDR2 SYDVKM. This CDR3 contains 14 residues. With 3 bases clipped from V and 4 bases from J, the junction kept 4 bases outside the gene matches. The CDR3 DNA reads TGTGCCAGCAGTTTGGCGGACAGGGCCTATGGCTACACCTTC. Its translation is CASSLADRAYGYTF.

This clone appeared a few times. The J gene is TRBJ2-1, the V gene TRBV10-1; D unclear. There are 14 residues in the CDR3. V dropped 3 bases and J dropped 3 bases, with 9 bases sitting between them. Per germline, CDR1 WNHNN and CDR2 SYGVQD (reference sequence). CDR3 bases: TGCGCCAGCAGTGATGGCTCTGTCTACAATGAGCAGTTCTTC. Translation: CASSDGSVYNEQFF.

The rearrangement uses TRBV2 and TRBJ2-7; no clear D gene. The CDR3 has 15 residues. Trimming left V 2 bases short and J 3 bases short, with 14 bases between. Germline loops: CDR1 SNHLY, CDR2 FYNNEI. The CDR3 spells CASSEQQSPFYEQYF. As DNA, the CDR3 is TGTGCCAGCAGTGAACAACAGAGCCCCTTCTACGAGCAGTACTTC.

CDR3: CASSESSGATNEKLFF. The CDR3 DNA reads as TGCGCCAGCAGTGAGTCGTCCGGGGCAACTAATGAAAAACTGTTTTTT. The J gene is TRBJ1-4, the V gene TRBV10-2; D is uncertain. Germline V gene sequence: CDR1 WSHSY, CDR2 SAAADI. V lost 0 bases and J 0 bases, leaving 8 bases between the germline ends. The CDR3 spans 16 residues.

V gene TRBV30 combines with J gene TRBJ2-3, with D possibly being TRBD2 (6 bases). Germline CDR1 is GTSNPN and CDR2 is SVGIG (reference sequence). Between the trimmed V and J ends, which lost 2 bases and 4 bases, there was a span of 10 bases. The CDR3 totals 13 residues. CDR3 DNA sequence: TGTGCCTGGAGTAGCTGGGGGGCAGATACGCAGTATTTT. It translates to CAWSSWGADTQYF.

The CDR3 here is CASSFNQGQSYGYTF. The CDR3 DNA sequence: TGTGCCAGCAGCTTTAATCAGGGGCAAAGCTATGGCTACACCTTC. This chain joins TRBV5-8 and TRBJ1-2; tentative D call: TRBD1 (6 bases). Deletions cut 2 bases from V and 4 bases from J, with 15 bases between. From germline, CDR1 is SGHTS and CDR2 YDEGEE. This CDR3 has 15 residues.

The chain carries TRBV7-6 and TRBJ2-7, with 12 bases lining up with TRBD2. Germline V lookup: CDR1 SGHVS, CDR2 FNYEAQ. CDR3 length equals 17 residues. Trimming cost V 4 bases and J 2 bases; bases outside gene matches: 9. The CDR3 DNA follows: TGTGCCAGCAGCTCGACATGGACTAGCGGGATCACCTACGAGCAGTACTTC. Translation gives CASSSTWTSGITYEQYF.

CDR3 sequence (DNA): TGTGCCAGCAGCCCCGGGACTAGCGGGGGTGTTGGGACCCAGTACTTC. It translates to CASSPGTSGGVGTQYF. This chain joins TRBV7-2 and TRBJ2-5, with 14 bases fitting TRBD2. The V and J ends lost 5 bases and 7 bases, in that order; junction bases with no gene match: 9. Per the germline V gene, CDR1 is SGHTA and CDR2 is FQGNSA. CDR3 length: 16 amino acids.

This clone has more than one count but fewer than ten. The chain employs TRBV16 and TRBJ1-1; 7 nucleotides agree with TRBD1. CDR1 and CDR2 from the germline V gene are KGHSY and FQNENV. The CDR3 sequence is 18 residues long. With 1 base clipped from V and 1 base from J, the junction kept 12 bases outside the gene matches. The CDR3 DNA reads as TGTGCCAGCAGCCAATTCCAGGGGACGGACAGGAGGAACACTGAAGCTTTCTTT. It is translated as CASSQFQGTDRRNTEAFF.

The chain recombines TRBV7-9 with TRBJ2-3; possible D gene TRBD2, 6 bases. From germline, CDR1 is SEHNR and CDR2 FQNEAQ (reference sequence). The CDR3 covers 15 residues. V gave up 1 base and J gave up 0 bases, with 8 bases separating them. The CDR3 DNA is TGTGCCAGCAGCTTAGTGGGGGGAAGCACAGATACGCAGTATTTT. As protein: CASSLVGGSTDTQYF.

The genes are TRBV2 and TRBJ2-1; D possibly corresponds to TRBD1 (6 bases). Deletions cut 2 bases from V and 9 bases from J, with 17 bases between. Germline V CDR1 and CDR2: SNHLY, FYNNEI. This CDR3 has 15 amino acids. The CDR3 DNA reads TGTGCCAGCAGTGAATGGGGACACGACGAGAGTGAGCAGTTCTTC. Amino acids: CASSEWGHDESEQFF. The full variable domain, with the rest looked up from reference TRBV2 and TRBJ2-1, is EPEVTQTPSHQVTQMGQEVILRCVPISNHLYFYWYRQILGQKVEFLVSFYNNEISEKSEIFDDQFSVERPDGSNFTLKIRSTKLEDSAMYFCASSEWGHDESEQFFGPGTRLTVL.